This T cell receptor (beta chain) was identified in a study of T-cell memory formation after mild COVID-19. Each CDR3 protein gets one entry after TCRdb re-called the 5' RACE reads with MiXCR. The data contain fewer than 450,000 distinct CDR3 sequences, 20% to 25% of them singletons. The clonotype was recovered from an adult woman who had mild COVID-19 (a few samples of this study predate the infection). Cell type and time point are not known. The material sequenced was PBMCs or a T cell subset sorted from them (not recorded which).

The CDR3 nucleotides read TGTGCCAGCAGCTTATACAGATCTGGCTACACCTTC. Translated, it gives CASSLYRSGYTF. The rearrangement uses TRBV11-3 and TRBJ1-2, with unresolved D. The germline gives CDR1 SGHNT, CDR2 YENEEA. This CDR3 contains 12 residues. Trimming cost V 2 bases and J 7 bases, with 8 bases left between them.